This is a list of T cell receptor beta chains from one sample in a study of CD8 T cells in ankylosing spondylitis. MiXCR, run by TCRdb on the 5' RACE reads, gives a single entry per CDR3 protein. The table has hundreds of thousands of distinct CDR3 sequences, roughly 22% seen once. Material for sequencing was blood, either unsorted or a sorted T cell fraction (not recorded which). Every receptor here comes from a male donor with ankylosing spondylitis or in good health (not recorded which). CDR3s include the opening cysteine and the closing phenylalanine or tryptophan. The D gene is left open where the match is weak. Clone sizes are given selectively: once, few, many, or a class where the clone is expanded.

>TRBV14|-|TRBD1|TRBJ2-5|14
TGTGCCAGCCGTCTCACAGGGGGCGGGGAGACCCAGTACTTC
CASRLTGGGETQYF
>TRBV5-4|few|TRBD1|TRBJ1-3|15
TGTGCCAGCAGCCTGGACAGGACCTGGGGAAACACCATATATTTT
CASSLDRTWGNTIYF
>TRBV9|-|-|TRBJ1-1|15
TGTGCCAGCAGCGTAGGAGGGGCCGGGGACACTGAAGCTTTCTTT
CASSVGGAGDTEAFF
>TRBV9|many|TRBD1|TRBJ2-1|14
TGTGCCAGCAGCCCAAGGACAGGGAGCGATGAGCAGTTCTTC
CASSPRTGSDEQFF
>TRBV29-1|-|-|TRBJ2-1|11
TGCAGCGGGGCGTCCTACAATGAGCAGTTCTTC
CSGASYNEQFF
>TRBV12-3/TRBV12-4|-|-|TRBJ2-1|13
TGTGCCAGCAGTTTATACGTAGGGGGGGCCTTGCCCTTC
CASSLYVGGALPF
>TRBV27|-|TRBD2|TRBJ2-1|15
TGTGCCAGCAGTCCCCAGCGGGGCTCCTACAATGAGCAGTTCTTC
CASSPQRGSYNEQFF
>TRBV3-1|-|TRBD2|TRBJ2-6|19
TGTGCCAGCAGCCAAGAGCTAGCGGGGGTCGTCTCTGGGGCCAACGTCCTGACTTTC
CASSQELAGVVSGANVLTF
>TRBV12-3/TRBV12-4|few|-|TRBJ2-7|14
TGTGCCAGCAGTCCCAGGGACTCCCCCGGGGAGCAGTACTTC
CASSPRDSPGEQYF
>TRBV4-2|-|-|TRBJ2-7|19
TGTGCCAGCAGCCAAGACCCCAACGACGGAAACGGTTTCTCCTACGAGCAGTACTTC
CASSQDPNDGNGFSYEQYF
>TRBV5-1|-|-|TRBJ1-1|14
TGCGCCAGCAGCCCCCGGGACGGTATCACTGAAGCTTTCTTT
CASSPRDGITEAFF
>TRBV2|once|-|TRBJ2-7|12
TGTGCCAGCAGCACCTGGGACCGAGAGCAGTACTTC
CASSTWDREQYF
>TRBV29-1|few|-|TRBJ1-1|14
TGCAGCGTTGCAGAGGCAGTCGGGAGAGCTGAAGCTTTCTTT
CSVAEAVGRAEAFF
>TRBV12-3/TRBV12-4|-|-|TRBJ1-2|13
TGTGCCAGCACCTTAGGGCAGACCTATGGCTACACCTTC
CASTLGQTYGYTF
>TRBV4-1|many|-|TRBJ2-5|16
TGCGCCAGCAGCCAAGTATCCGGGGGCCTACAAGAGACCCAGTACTTC
CASSQVSGGLQETQYF
>TRBV12-3/TRBV12-4|few|TRBD2|TRBJ2-5|16
TGTGCCAGCAGTTTGTCACTAGCGGGCTCGGCGGAGACCCAGTACTTC
CASSLSLAGSAETQYF
>TRBV16|-|-|TRBJ2-7|14
TGTGCCAGCAGCAAGGACGCCGACCGGTCCGAGCAGTACTTC
CASSKDADRSEQYF
>TRBV29-1|-|-|TRBJ2-1|16
TGCAGCGTTGAAAAACCGGGCCCTACGTCCTACAATGAGCAGTTCTTC
CSVEKPGPTSYNEQFF
>TRBV2|-|-|TRBJ1-1|13
TGTGCCAGGGAGATACCTGGGGGGTCTGAAGCTTTCTTT
CAREIPGGSEAFF
>TRBV27|-|-|TRBJ2-3|15
-
CASSFAGGALSRLYF
>TRBV5-4|-|TRBD2|TRBJ2-3|15
TGTGCCAGCAGGCCGCGGACTAGCGGCACAGATACGCAGTATTTT
CASRPRTSGTDTQYF
>TRBV6-4|-|-|TRBJ2-2|13
TGTGCCAGCAGAGCCACAAACACCGGGGAGCTGTTTTTT
CASRATNTGELFF
>TRBV29-1|few|-|TRBJ2-7|13
TGCAGCGTGGGGGCCGGGACGTCCTACGAGCAGTACTTC
CSVGAGTSYEQYF
>TRBV2|few|-|TRBJ2-3|13
TGTGCCAGCGGGCGGGACAGCCCAGATACGCAGTATTTT
CASGRDSPDTQYF
>TRBV6-2/TRBV6-3|many|-|TRBJ2-1|12
TGTGCCAGCAGTTACATTCTCAATGAGCAGTTCTTC
CASSYILNEQFF
>TRBV7-9|-|TRBD2|TRBJ2-5|16
TGTGCCAGCAGCCCTCGGCTAGCGGGAAACCAAGAGACCCAGTACTTC
CASSPRLAGNQETQYF
>TRBV3-1|-|TRBD1|TRBJ2-5|14
TGTGCCAGCAGCCAGGTACCCAGGGGGGAGACCCAGTACTTC
CASSQVPRGETQYF
>TRBV12-3/TRBV12-4|many|-|TRBJ2-1|12
TGTGCCAGCCGGGACGCCTACAATGAGCAGTTCTTC
CASRDAYNEQFF
>TRBV10-3|-|-|TRBJ2-7|11
TGTGCCATCAGTGAGTCAGATATACCGTACTTC
CAISESDIPYF
>TRBV7-9|-|TRBD1|TRBJ2-5|16
TGTGCCAGCAGCCCTATGAGGGACAGGGACCAAGAGACCCAGTACTTC
CASSPMRDRDQETQYF
>TRBV30|-|-|TRBJ2-5|15
TGTGCCTGGTCCAAAACGATAGCACCCCAAGAGACCCAGTACTTC
CAWSKTIAPQETQYF
>TRBV11-1|-|TRBD1|TRBJ2-3|19
TGTGCCAGCAGCTCGGGACAGGGGGCGATCTTCCGGGGCACAGATACGCAGTATTTT
CASSSGQGAIFRGTDTQYF
>TRBV21-1|few|-|TRBJ2-7|11
TGTGCCAGCATCCCCACCTACGAGCAGTACTTC
CASIPTYEQYF
>TRBV25-1|few|-|TRBJ2-5|13
TGTGCCAGCAGGGAGCAGGGAGCTCAGACCCAGTACTTC
CASREQGAQTQYF
>TRBV12-3/TRBV12-4|few|-|TRBJ2-1|14
TGTGCCAGCAGCCCGGGACATCGTTTCAATGAGCAGTTCTTC
CASSPGHRFNEQFF
>TRBV20-1|-|-|TRBJ2-7|16
TGCAGTGCTAGAGTTGACCCCGAGGTGGCCTCCTACGAGCAGTACTTC
CSARVDPEVASYEQYF
>TRBV28|few|-|TRBJ2-7|13
TGTGCCAGCAGTTCTGTGGGGGCCTACGAGCAGTACTTC
CASSSVGAYEQYF
>TRBV11-2|few|-|TRBJ2-7|14
TGTGCCAGCAGCCCTGCAATGAGGGCCCACGAGCAGTACTTC
CASSPAMRAHEQYF